This TCR beta chain comes out of a study of blood T cell repertoires in COVID-19. Study background: Sites across the United States, Italy and Spain contributed samples from acute and convalescent COVID-19. T cells, B-cell-depleted T cells, or PBMCs supplied cDNA or gDNA.

Authors' processing steps: Reference gene primer amplification yielded estimated nucleated cell counts. The protocol was immunoSEQ multiplex PCR, while the TCRdb copy is restricted to in-frame clones and leaves out a portion. The DNA was the basis for D and trimming; V, J and clone size are from that table. The table records under 200,000 clones, over 70% of them present only once. V lost 4 bases and J lost 3, with 17 bases in between. The V gene's germline CDR1 is ENHRY and CDR2 SYGVKD. There are 16 residues in the CDR3. The sample comprised peripheral blood. J is TRBJ2-3 and V is TRBV10-3; possibly TRBD2 for D (6 bases). The sequence was collected from a man between 65 and 80 years old with acute or convalescent COVID-19. DNA for the CDR3: TGTGCCATCAGTGGGGAGGAGGGAGGAAGGACAGATACGCAGTATTTT. This gives the protein CAISGEEGGRTDTQYF.